This T cell receptor (beta chain) is drawn from a study of cytomegalovirus exposure and HLA in healthy donors. This clone was found once. The germline V gene has CDR1 MGHRA and CDR2 YSYEKL. This CDR3 is 12 amino acids long. The V end was cut by 1 base, the J end by 13 bases, with 8 bases between. Primers for the PCR totalled 60 Vbeta and 13 Jbeta. The repertoire was sequenced with immunoSEQ multiplex PCR; TCRdb's copy has only in-frame clones and lacks some. The table shows roughly 100,000 clones, with roughly 79% occurring only once. Sequencing was performed on PBMCs. V and J are TRBV4-1 and TRBJ1-6; D remains ambiguous. This clonotype was sampled from a middle-aged man in good health and CMV-seronegative. CDR3: CASSQVGAPLHF. CDR3 DNA: TGCGCCAGCAGCCAAGTGGGCGCGCCCCTCCACTTT.